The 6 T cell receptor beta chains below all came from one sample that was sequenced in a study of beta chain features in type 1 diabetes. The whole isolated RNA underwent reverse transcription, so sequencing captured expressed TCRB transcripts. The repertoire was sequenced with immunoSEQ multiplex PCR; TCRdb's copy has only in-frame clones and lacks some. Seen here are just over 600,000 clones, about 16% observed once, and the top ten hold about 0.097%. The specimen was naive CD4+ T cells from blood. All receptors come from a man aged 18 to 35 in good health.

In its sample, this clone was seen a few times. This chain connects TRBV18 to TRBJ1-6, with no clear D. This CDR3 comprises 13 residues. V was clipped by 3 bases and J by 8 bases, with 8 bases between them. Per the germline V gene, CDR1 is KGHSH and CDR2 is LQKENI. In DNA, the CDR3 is TGTGCCAGCTCACCGATGAGGGATTCACCCCTCCACTTT. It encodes CASSPMRDSPLHF.

The CDR3: CATSRDPARGPLASGNTIYF. The CDR3 nucleotides are TGTGCCACCAGCAGAGATCCCGCACGGGGCCCTCTCGCCTCTGGAAACACCATATATTTT. This rearrangement joins TRBV15 to TRBJ1-3, with D maybe TRBD1 (5 bases). The germline CDR1 and CDR2 sequences are LNHNV and YYDKDF (reference sequence). The ends were cut back, 0 bases at V and 0 bases at J, with 21 bases in the middle. The CDR3 sequence is 20 residues long.

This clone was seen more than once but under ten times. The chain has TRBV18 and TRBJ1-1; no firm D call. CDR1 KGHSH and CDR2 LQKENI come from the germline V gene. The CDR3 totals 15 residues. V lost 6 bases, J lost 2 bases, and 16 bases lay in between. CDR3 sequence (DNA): TGTGCCAGCTCCCAAGTTGATCTAGGAAACACTGAAGCTTTCTTT. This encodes CASSQVDLGNTEAFF.

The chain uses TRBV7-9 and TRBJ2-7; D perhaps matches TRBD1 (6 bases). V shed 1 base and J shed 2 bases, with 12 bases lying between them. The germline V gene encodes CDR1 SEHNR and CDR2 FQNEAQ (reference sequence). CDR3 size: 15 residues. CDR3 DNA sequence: TGTGCCAGCAGCTTAGGCAGGGGCCAAGCCTACGAGCAGTACTTC. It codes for CASSLGRGQAYEQYF.

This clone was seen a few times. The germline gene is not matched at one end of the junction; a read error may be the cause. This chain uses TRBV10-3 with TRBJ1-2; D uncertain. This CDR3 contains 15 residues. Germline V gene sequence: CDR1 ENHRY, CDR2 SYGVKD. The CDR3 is CAIRESGKKNYGYTF. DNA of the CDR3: TGTGCCATCAGAGAGTCCGGGAAAAAAAACTATGGCTACACCTTC.

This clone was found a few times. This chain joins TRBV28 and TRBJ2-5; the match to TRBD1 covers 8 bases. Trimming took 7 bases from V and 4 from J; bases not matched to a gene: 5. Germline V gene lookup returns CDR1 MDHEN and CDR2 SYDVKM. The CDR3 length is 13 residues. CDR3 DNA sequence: TGTGCCAGCACAGGGGGCTGGGGAGAGACCCAGTACTTC. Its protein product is CASTGGWGETQYF. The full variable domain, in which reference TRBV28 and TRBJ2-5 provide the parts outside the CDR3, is DVKVTQSSRYLVKRTGEKVFLECVQDMDHENMFWYRQDPGLGLRLIYFSYDVKMKEKGDIPEGYSVSREKKERFSLILESASTNQTSMYLCASTGGWGETQYFGPGTRLLVL.